Below are 21 T cell receptor beta chains sequenced from a single sample in a study of blood T cell repertoires in COVID-19. Profiled with immunoSEQ multiplex PCR; TCRdb holds only in-frame clones, not every one. The data contain approximately 200,000 clones, roughly 87% of them seen just once; the ten biggest clones take up about 2.2%. The sample was PBMCs or T cells enriched from blood (not recorded which). The receptors were sampled from a young woman who had recovered from COVID-19.

The V and J genes are TRBV15 and TRBJ2-3, with D unclear. Trimming took 3 bases from V and 4 from J, leaving 14 bases between them. This CDR3 is built from 15 residues. Germline assignment: CDR1 LNHNV and CDR2 YYDKDF (reference sequence). The CDR3 nucleotides are TGTGCCACCAGCAGCAACCTTGGCCTTTCAGATACGCAGTATTTT. It translates to CATSSNLGLSDTQYF. Together with reference TRBV15 and TRBJ2-3, the CDR3 gives the full variable domain: DAMVIQNPRYQVTQFGKPVTLSCSQTLNHNVMYWYQQKSSQAPKLLFHYYDKDFNNEADTPDNFQSRRPNTSFCFLDIRSPGLGDTAMYLCATSSNLGLSDTQYFGPGTRLTVL.

The V and J genes are TRBV18 and TRBJ2-7, with 10 nucleotides matching TRBD1. Per germline, CDR1 KGHSH and CDR2 LQKENI. This CDR3 is built from 14 residues. Trimming cost V 3 bases and J 4 bases; bases outside gene matches: 3. CDR3 loop: CASSPGQGEYEQYF. DNA for the CDR3: TGTGCCAGCTCACCCGGACAGGGGGAGTACGAGCAGTACTTC.

The rearrangement links TRBV21-1 to TRBJ2-7; the D call TRBD1 from the table was never checked on the DNA. TRBV21-1 represents a pseudogene. CDR3 length: 16 amino acids. CDR3 in amino acids: CASSKSIYCRDYEQYF. In DNA form, the CDR3 reads TGTGCCAGCAGCAAATCCATATACTGCAGGGATTACGAGCAGTACTTC.

The CDR3 sequence: CASMPTGNYGYTF. The DNA of the CDR3 is TGTGCCAGCATGCCGACGGGGAACTATGGCTACACCTTC. The chain joins TRBV2 to TRBJ1-2, with D hard to call. The CDR3 length is 13 residues. Trimming removed 7 bases from V and 2 bases from J, with 11 bases in between. Per the germline V gene, CDR1 is SNHLY and CDR2 is FYNNEI.

The chain carries TRBV9 and TRBJ1-1; D is perhaps TRBD1 (5 bases). This CDR3 comprises 14 residues. V gave up 0 bases and J gave up 4 bases, with 10 bases separating them. Germline V gives CDR1 SGDLS, CDR2 YYNGEE. This chain's CDR3 is CASSVAWGGTEAFF. The CDR3, as DNA: TGTGCCAGCAGCGTAGCTTGGGGGGGCACTGAAGCTTTCTTT.

The J gene is TRBJ2-5, the V gene TRBV4-1; 7 bases map to TRBD2. CDR1 and CDR2 (germline): MGHRA, YSYEKL. V shed 0 bases and J 4 bases; nucleotides not matched to a gene: 8. The CDR3 is 16 residues long. In DNA form, the CDR3 reads TGCGCCAGCAGCCAAGAACGCGGGAGAGGGTCAGAGACCCAGTACTTC. The encoded protein is CASSQERGRGSETQYF.

This clone turned up a few times. The chain couples TRBV12-5 to TRBJ2-7; TRBD1 aligns across 8 bases. The CDR3 runs 19 residues. The ends lost 2 bases at V and 5 bases at J; junction bases unmatched: 20. CDR1 LGHNT and CDR2 FRNRAP come from the germline V gene. The CDR3 DNA reads as TGTGCTAGTGGTTTGACACCCCTAAGCGGACAGGGAAATTCCCACGAGCAGTACTTC. It codes for CASGLTPLSGQGNSHEQYF.

The chain combines TRBV6-1 with TRBJ2-3, with TRBD2 identical over 11 bases. This CDR3 comprises 15 residues. V shed 1 base, J shed 7 bases, and the junction held 4 bases outside the gene matches. Germline V CDR1 and CDR2: MNHNS, SASEGT. The CDR3 region is CASSEVLAGGHTQYF. The CDR3 region has the DNA TGTGCCAGCAGTGAAGTGTTAGCGGGGGGGCATACGCAGTATTTT.

The J gene is TRBJ2-2, the V gene TRBV6-5, with 9 bases lining up with TRBD2. The germline V gene has CDR1 MNHEY and CDR2 SVGAGI. Trimming took 0 bases from V and 7 from J; bases not matched to a gene: 6. The CDR3 extends over 16 amino acids. Here the CDR3 reads CASSYSRVAGDGELFF. DNA for the CDR3: TGTGCCAGCAGTTACTCGAGAGTAGCGGGGGACGGGGAGCTGTTTTTT.

This chain joins TRBV9 and TRBJ1-1; D not resolved. The CDR3 runs 14 residues. Germline V lookup: CDR1 SGDLS, CDR2 YYNGEE. The ends were cut back, 1 base at V and 0 bases at J, with 7 bases in the middle. This chain's CDR3 is CASSVLAVNTEAFF. Written as DNA, the CDR3 is TGTGCCAGCAGCGTACTAGCAGTGAACACTGAAGCTTTCTTT.

This sequence joins TRBV2 and TRBJ1-3; TRBD1 agrees at 7 bases. Germline loops: CDR1 SNHLY, CDR2 FYNNEI. Trimming at V came to 8 bases and at J to 8 bases, leaving 9 bases not matched to a gene. The CDR3 extends over 13 amino acids. CDR3 DNA sequence: TGTGCCAGCCGGATAGACAGGGAGTACACCATATATTTT. Translated, it gives CASRIDREYTIYF.

The table lists this clone with a count of one. The chain links TRBV4-2 to TRBJ2-3; no clear D. Between the trimmed V and J ends, which lost 6 bases and 0 bases, there was a span of 10 bases. CDR3 size: 14 residues. CDR1 is LGHNA, CDR2 YNFKEQ, per germline. The CDR3 DNA follows: TGTGCCAGCAGTCCTTCCTCTAGCACAGATACGCAGTATTTT. It yields the protein CASSPSSSTDTQYF.

The chain has TRBV18 and TRBJ1-5, with TRBD1 as a possible D gene (6 bases). V was shortened by 3 bases and J by 8 bases, with 17 bases between the two germline ends. The germline V gene encodes CDR1 KGHSH and CDR2 LQKENI. The CDR3 is made up of 15 amino acids. The CDR3, as DNA: TGTGCCAGCTCACCTCGGGGCACCTCAGGGGAGCCCCAGCATTTT. Amino acid sequence: CASSPRGTSGEPQHF.

Concerning this clone: The same CDR3 arises from other DNA sequences in this sample as well. The chain carries TRBV11-2 and TRBJ1-4, with 9 nucleotides matching TRBD1. Germline V lookup: CDR1 SGHAT, CDR2 FQNNGV. J gave up 4 bases and V 1 base, and 1 base lay outside the gene matches. The CDR3 spans 15 residues. The CDR3 loop is CASSLGDRDNEKLFF. The CDR3 region has the DNA TGTGCCAGCAGCTTAGGGGACAGGGATAATGAAAAACTGTTTTTT.

This clone was picked up one time. The chain links TRBV24-1 to TRBJ2-3, with a tentative D call TRBD1 (6 bases). The CDR3 runs to 13 residues. Trimming shortened V by 3 bases and J by 5 bases, and 8 bases separated the two germline ends. The germline gives CDR1 KGHDR, CDR2 SFDVKD. The CDR3 loop reads CATSDPQGDTQYF. The CDR3, as DNA: TGTGCCACCAGTGATCCACAGGGAGATACGCAGTATTTT.

This rearrangement joins TRBV18 to TRBJ2-7, with D possibly being TRBD1 (5 bases). V was pared by 3 bases and J by 0 bases, with 9 bases between. This CDR3 comprises 14 residues. The germline CDR1 and CDR2 sequences are KGHSH and LQKENI. CDR3 sequence reads: CASSPSGNSYEQYF. CDR3 DNA: TGTGCCAGCTCACCTTCAGGGAACTCCTACGAGCAGTACTTC.

J is TRBJ1-5 and V is TRBV5-1; no definite D call. CDR1 is SGHRS and CDR2 is YFSETQ in the germline V gene. V dropped 0 bases and J dropped 6 bases, with 7 bases sitting between them. The CDR3 contains 13 residues. This CDR3 reads CASSLAPGQPQHF. The CDR3 DNA reads as TGCGCCAGCAGCTTGGCTCCGGGTCAGCCCCAGCATTTT.

The J gene is TRBJ1-2, the V gene TRBV14; D call uncertain. The CDR3 totals 16 residues. Trimming stripped 2 bases from V and 1 base from J, with 14 bases between. Per the germline V gene, CDR1 is SGHDN and CDR2 is FVKESK. The CDR3 loop reads CASSQWFNTFNYGYTF. The CDR3 nucleotides read TGTGCCAGCAGCCAATGGTTTAATACATTTAACTATGGCTACACCTTC.

The chain couples TRBV11-2 to TRBJ2-7, with 11 bases lining up with TRBD1. The CDR3 is 19 amino acids. Germline CDR1 is SGHAT and CDR2 is FQNNGV. Losses at the gene ends were 1 base for V and 6 bases for J; bases not matched to a gene: 17. CDR3 sequence (DNA): TGTGCCAGCAGCTTAGTCCAGGTTCGCCCGGGACAGGGGGAAGCCGAGCAGTACTTC. Protein: CASSLVQVRPGQGEAEQYF.

The V gene is TRBV5-8, the J gene TRBJ1-5; 11 nucleotides line up with TRBD1. Per germline, CDR1 SGHTS and CDR2 YDEGEE. There are 17 residues in the CDR3. Trimming took 2 bases from V and 6 from J; bases not matched to a gene: 10. Written as DNA, the CDR3 is TGTGCCAGCAGCTTTCTGAGACCGGGACAGGGGGGTCAGCCCCAGCATTTT. Protein: CASSFLRPGQGGQPQHF. Filled out from reference TRBV5-8 and TRBJ1-5, the complete variable domain reads EAGVTQSPTHLIKTRGQQATLRCSPISGHTSVYWYQQALGLGLQFLLWYDEGEERNRGNFPPRFSGRQFPNYSSELNVNALELEDSALYLCASSFLRPGQGGQPQHFGDGTRLSIL.

This clone was picked up a small number of times. The chain joins TRBV28 to TRBJ2-1; D call uncertain. Looked up from germline, CDR1 is MDHEN and CDR2 is SYDVKM. The CDR3 sequence is 15 residues long. V lost 6 bases and J 5 bases, leaving 17 bases between the germline ends. The CDR3 bases are TGTGCCAGCAGGGGCCGGCGTGCGCTTAACAATGAGCAGTTCTTC. Amino acid sequence: CASRGRRALNNEQFF.